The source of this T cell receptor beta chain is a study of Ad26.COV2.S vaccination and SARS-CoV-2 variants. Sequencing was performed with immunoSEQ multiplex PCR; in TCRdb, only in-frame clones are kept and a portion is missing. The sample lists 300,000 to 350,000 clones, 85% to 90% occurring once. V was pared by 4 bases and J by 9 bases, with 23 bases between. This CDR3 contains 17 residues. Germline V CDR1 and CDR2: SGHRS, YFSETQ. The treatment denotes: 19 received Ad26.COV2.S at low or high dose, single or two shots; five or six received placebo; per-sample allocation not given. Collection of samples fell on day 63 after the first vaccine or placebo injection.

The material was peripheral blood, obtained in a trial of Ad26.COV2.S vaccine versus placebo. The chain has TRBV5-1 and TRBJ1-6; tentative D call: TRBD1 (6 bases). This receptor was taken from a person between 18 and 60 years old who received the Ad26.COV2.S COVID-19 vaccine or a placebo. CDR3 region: CASSIETDLQGSSPLHF. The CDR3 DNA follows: TGCGCCAGCAGCATAGAAACGGATTTACAGGGTAGTTCACCCCTCCACTTT. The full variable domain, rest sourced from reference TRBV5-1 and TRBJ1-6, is KAGVTQTPRYLIKTRGQQVTLSCSPISGHRSVSWYQQTPGQGLQFLFEYFSETQRNKGNFPGRFSGRQFSNSRSEMNVSTLELGDSALYLCASSIETDLQGSSPLHFGNGTRLTVT.